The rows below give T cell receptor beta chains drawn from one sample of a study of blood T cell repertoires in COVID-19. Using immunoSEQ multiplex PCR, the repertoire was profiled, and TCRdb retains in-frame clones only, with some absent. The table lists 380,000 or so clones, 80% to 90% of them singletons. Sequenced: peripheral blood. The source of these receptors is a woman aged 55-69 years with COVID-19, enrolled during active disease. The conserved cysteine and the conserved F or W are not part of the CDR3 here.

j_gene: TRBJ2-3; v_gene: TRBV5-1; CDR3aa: ASSTGTSGTDTQY
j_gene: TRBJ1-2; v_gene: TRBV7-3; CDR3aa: ASSPAGHPAESTGYT
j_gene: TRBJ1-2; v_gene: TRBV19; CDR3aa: ASNPGGYYGYT
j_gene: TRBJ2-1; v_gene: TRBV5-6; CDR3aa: ASSNERGNNEQF
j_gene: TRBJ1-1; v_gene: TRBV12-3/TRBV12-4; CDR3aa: ASSFRAEAF
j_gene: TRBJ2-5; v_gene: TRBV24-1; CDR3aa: ATSDSGTGGMETQY
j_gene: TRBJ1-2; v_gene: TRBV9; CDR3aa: ASSRQGLANYGYT
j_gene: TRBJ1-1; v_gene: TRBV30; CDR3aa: AYGTVNTEAF
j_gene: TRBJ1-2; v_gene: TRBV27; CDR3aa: ASSLSGGTQGYT
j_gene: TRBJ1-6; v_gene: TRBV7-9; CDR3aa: ASSMGQGFSPLH
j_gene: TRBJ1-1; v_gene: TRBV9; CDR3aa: ASGGQTNTEAF
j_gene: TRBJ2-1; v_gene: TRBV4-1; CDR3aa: ASSLTTGGITYNEQF
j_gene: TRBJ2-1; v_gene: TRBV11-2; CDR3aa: ASSLVSGGNEQF
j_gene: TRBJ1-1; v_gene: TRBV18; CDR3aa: ASSPRRQSNTEAF
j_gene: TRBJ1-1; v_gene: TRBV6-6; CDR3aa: ASSYSYGGTGRAF
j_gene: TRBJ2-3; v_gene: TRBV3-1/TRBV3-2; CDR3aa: ASSRATRDTQY
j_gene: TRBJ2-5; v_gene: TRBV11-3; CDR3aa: ASSSQGDKQETQY
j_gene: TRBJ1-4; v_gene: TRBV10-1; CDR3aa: ATAHRDCDEKLF
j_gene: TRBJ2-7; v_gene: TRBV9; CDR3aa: ASSVDGGKDEQY
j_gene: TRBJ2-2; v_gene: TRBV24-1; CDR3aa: ATSDPVSSNTGELF
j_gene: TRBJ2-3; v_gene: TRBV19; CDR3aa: ATSTGKADTQY
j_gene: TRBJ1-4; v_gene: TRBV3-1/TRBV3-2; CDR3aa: ASSFRTGGEKLF
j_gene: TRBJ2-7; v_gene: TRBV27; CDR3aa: ASSLQGLVYEQY
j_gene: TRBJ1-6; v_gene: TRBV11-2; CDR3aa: ASSSDRGSPLH
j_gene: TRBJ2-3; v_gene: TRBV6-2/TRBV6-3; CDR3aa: ASSYGERGGGDTQY
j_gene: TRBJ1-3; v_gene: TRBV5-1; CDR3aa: ASSRDTSGNTIY
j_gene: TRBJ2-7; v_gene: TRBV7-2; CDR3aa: ASSLGSLNPEQY
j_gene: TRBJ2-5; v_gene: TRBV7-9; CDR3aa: ASSSAPAGEETQY
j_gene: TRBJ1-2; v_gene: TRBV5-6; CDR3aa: ASSFTTEAYGYT
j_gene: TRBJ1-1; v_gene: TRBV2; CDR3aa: ASKSEGPPTAF
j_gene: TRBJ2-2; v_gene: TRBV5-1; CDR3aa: ASSLGPRGDTGELF
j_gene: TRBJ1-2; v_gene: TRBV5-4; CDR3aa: ASSLADRADGYT
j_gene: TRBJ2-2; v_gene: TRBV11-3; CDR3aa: ASSLPSGGNTGELF
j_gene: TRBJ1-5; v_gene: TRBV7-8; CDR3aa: ASSLEGPYNQPQH
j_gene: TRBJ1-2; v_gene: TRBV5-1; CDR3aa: ASSVEDYGYT
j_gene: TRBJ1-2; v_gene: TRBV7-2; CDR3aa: ASSLGVQGRGYT
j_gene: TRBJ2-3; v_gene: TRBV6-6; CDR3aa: ASSPDRGLRDTQY
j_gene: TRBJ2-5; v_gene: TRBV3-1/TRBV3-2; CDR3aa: ASSNSGGGETQY
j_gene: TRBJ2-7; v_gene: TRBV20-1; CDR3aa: SAGLSYEQY
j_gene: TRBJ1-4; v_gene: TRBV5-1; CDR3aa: ASSLTGGKLF
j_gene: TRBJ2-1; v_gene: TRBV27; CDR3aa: ASSFTGTSGAAYNEQF
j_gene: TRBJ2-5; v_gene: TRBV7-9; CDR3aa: ASSPTGGETQY
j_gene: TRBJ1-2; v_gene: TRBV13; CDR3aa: ASRVQGLYGYT
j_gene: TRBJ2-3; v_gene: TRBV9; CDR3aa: ASSPGELAGFGTDTQY
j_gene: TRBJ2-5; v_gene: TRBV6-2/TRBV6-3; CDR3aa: ASSYSDGAGWLETQY
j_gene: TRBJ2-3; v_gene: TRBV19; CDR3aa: ASSIPSGGDGLWTDTQY
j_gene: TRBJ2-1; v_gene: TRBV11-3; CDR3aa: ASSLERLAVSSYNEQF
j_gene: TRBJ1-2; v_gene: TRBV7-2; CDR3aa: ASSGKSGTLNYGYT
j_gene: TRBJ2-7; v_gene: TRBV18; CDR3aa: ASSPSGQGGYEQY
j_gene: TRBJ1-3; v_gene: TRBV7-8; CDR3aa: ASSLAVQGYFPGNTIY
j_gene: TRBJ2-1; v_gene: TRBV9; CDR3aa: ASSVAYGLAKGEQF
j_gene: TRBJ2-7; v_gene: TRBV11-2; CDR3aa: ASSLGLGGGYEQY
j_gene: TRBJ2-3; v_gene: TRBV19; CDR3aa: ASSPMRADTQY
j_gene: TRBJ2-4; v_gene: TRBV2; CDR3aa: ASKLAGTWTY
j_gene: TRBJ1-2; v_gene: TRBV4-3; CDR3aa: ASSRRGWDYGYT